The rows below give T cell receptor beta chains drawn from one sample of a study of blood T cell repertoires in COVID-19. The table came from immunoSEQ multiplex PCR; TCRdb's copy has only in-frame clones and leaves some out. The sample holds 150,000 or so clones, about 88% seen once. The sequencing sample was made of peripheral blood. These receptors originate from a man aged 55 to 69 with acute or convalescent COVID-19. The CDR3 runs from the conserved cysteine through the conserved F or W. The D gene is left open where the match is weak. Where a row states a size, it is once, few, many or the class of an expanded clone; other rows omit it.

j_gene: TRBJ2-2
v_gene: TRBV7-9
abundance: NA
d_gene: TRBD1
CDR3aa: CASSPRGTGQGAGELFF
CDR3nt: TGTGCCAGCAGCCCCAGGGGCACGGGACAGGGCGCCGGGGAGCTGTTTTTT

j_gene: TRBJ2-2
v_gene: TRBV10-3
abundance: NA
d_gene: NA
CDR3aa: CAIRQSNTGELFF
CDR3nt: TGTGCCATCAGACAGTCGAACACCGGGGAGCTGTTTTTT

j_gene: TRBJ1-5
v_gene: TRBV5-6
abundance: NA
d_gene: TRBD1
CDR3aa: CASRVAGQGNNQPQHF
CDR3nt: TGTGCCAGCAGGGTGGCGGGACAGGGGAACAATCAGCCCCAGCATTTT

j_gene: TRBJ1-2
v_gene: TRBV29-1
abundance: NA
d_gene: NA
CDR3aa: CSVVGGRDYGYTF
CDR3nt: TGCAGCGTCGTGGGAGGGCGCGACTATGGCTACACCTTC

j_gene: TRBJ1-1
v_gene: TRBV28
abundance: NA
d_gene: NA
CDR3aa: CASSSQGLNTEAFF
CDR3nt: TGTGCCAGCAGTTCACAGGGATTGAACACTGAAGCTTTCTTT

j_gene: TRBJ1-2
v_gene: TRBV29-1
abundance: NA
d_gene: TRBD1
CDR3aa: CSVESGGQGFGYTF
CDR3nt: TGCAGCGTTGAAAGCGGGGGACAGGGGTTTGGCTACACCTTC

j_gene: TRBJ1-3
v_gene: TRBV7-2
abundance: few
d_gene: NA
CDR3aa: CASSLGPGNTIYF
CDR3nt: TGTGCCAGCAGCTTAGGGCCCGGAAACACCATATATTTT

j_gene: TRBJ2-5
v_gene: TRBV5-6
abundance: NA
d_gene: NA
CDR3aa: CASSPKTKETQYF
CDR3nt: TGTGCCAGCAGCCCTAAAACTAAAGAGACCCAGTACTTC

j_gene: TRBJ1-1
v_gene: TRBV6-5
abundance: NA
d_gene: NA
CDR3aa: CASSYSSGSDTEAFF
CDR3nt: TGTGCCAGCAGTTACTCCTCAGGGTCGGACACTGAAGCTTTCTTT

j_gene: TRBJ1-5
v_gene: TRBV5-1
abundance: NA
d_gene: NA
CDR3aa: CASSLGTPDQPQHF
CDR3nt: TGCGCCAGCAGCTTGGGGACACCGGATCAGCCCCAGCATTTT

j_gene: TRBJ2-2
v_gene: TRBV2
abundance: NA
d_gene: TRBD2
CDR3aa: CASSERLAGVAGELFF
CDR3nt: TGTGCCAGCAGTGAACGACTAGCGGGAGTGGCCGGGGAGCTGTTTTTT

j_gene: TRBJ2-5
v_gene: TRBV11-2
abundance: NA
d_gene: TRBD2
CDR3aa: CASSIWTSGHQETQYF
CDR3nt: TGTGCCAGCAGCATCTGGACTAGCGGACACCAAGAGACCCAGTACTTC

j_gene: TRBJ1-2
v_gene: TRBV2
abundance: NA
d_gene: NA
CDR3aa: CASNPLNYGYTF
CDR3nt: TGTGCCAGCAATCCCTTGAACTATGGCTACACCTTC

j_gene: TRBJ2-7
v_gene: TRBV5-1
abundance: once
d_gene: TRBD1
CDR3aa: CASSLGGQGTREQYF
CDR3nt: TGCGCCAGCAGCTTGGGGGGACAGGGGACGCGGGAGCAGTACTTC

j_gene: TRBJ2-7
v_gene: TRBV6-2/TRBV6-3
abundance: NA
d_gene: NA
CDR3aa: CASSAGSSYEQYF
CDR3nt: TGTGCCAGCAGTGCCGGGTCCTCCTACGAGCAGTACTTC

j_gene: TRBJ2-1
v_gene: TRBV6-5
abundance: NA
d_gene: TRBD2
CDR3aa: CASSYFTSGNEQFF
CDR3nt: TGTGCCAGCAGTTACTTTACTAGCGGCAATGAGCAGTTCTTC

j_gene: TRBJ2-7
v_gene: TRBV7-2
abundance: NA
d_gene: TRBD2
CDR3aa: CASSFGTSGRISSYEQYF
CDR3nt: TGTGCCAGCAGCTTCGGGACTAGCGGGAGGATAAGCTCCTACGAGCAGTACTTC

j_gene: TRBJ1-1
v_gene: TRBV11-2
abundance: few
d_gene: NA
CDR3aa: CASSSQRANTEAFF
CDR3nt: TGTGCCAGCAGTTCACAGAGGGCAAACACTGAAGCTTTCTTT

j_gene: TRBJ2-6
v_gene: TRBV5-1
abundance: NA
d_gene: NA
CDR3aa: CASSIQGYGANVLTF
CDR3nt: TGCGCCAGCAGCATTCAGGGGTATGGGGCCAACGTCCTGACTTTC

j_gene: TRBJ2-5
v_gene: TRBV5-6
abundance: NA
d_gene: NA
CDR3aa: CASSLAGRYPETQYF
CDR3nt: TGTGCCAGCAGCTTGGCTGGCAGATATCCAGAGACCCAGTACTTC

j_gene: TRBJ1-6
v_gene: TRBV7-9
abundance: once
d_gene: TRBD1
CDR3aa: CASSLTGTGSGRIPLHF
CDR3nt: TGTGCCAGCAGCTTAACCGGGACAGGGTCCGGGCGCATCCCCCTCCACTTT

j_gene: TRBJ2-5
v_gene: TRBV5-6
abundance: NA
d_gene: NA
CDR3aa: CASSVGWRETQYF
CDR3nt: TGTGCCAGCAGCGTAGGGTGGAGGGAGACCCAGTACTTC

j_gene: TRBJ2-5
v_gene: TRBV30
abundance: NA
d_gene: NA
CDR3aa: CAWERRDTGGETQYF
CDR3nt: TGTGCCTGGGAGAGAAGGGACACGGGAGGAGAGACCCAGTACTTC

j_gene: TRBJ1-6
v_gene: TRBV19
abundance: NA
d_gene: TRBD1
CDR3aa: CASSYPTGVFSPLHF
CDR3nt: TGTGCCAGTAGTTACCCGACAGGGGTTTTTTCACCCCTCCACTTT

j_gene: TRBJ1-3
v_gene: TRBV11-3
abundance: NA
d_gene: TRBD1
CDR3aa: CASSPGQGPGNTIYF
CDR3nt: TGTGCCAGCAGCCCCGGACAGGGTCCGGGAAACACCATATATTTT